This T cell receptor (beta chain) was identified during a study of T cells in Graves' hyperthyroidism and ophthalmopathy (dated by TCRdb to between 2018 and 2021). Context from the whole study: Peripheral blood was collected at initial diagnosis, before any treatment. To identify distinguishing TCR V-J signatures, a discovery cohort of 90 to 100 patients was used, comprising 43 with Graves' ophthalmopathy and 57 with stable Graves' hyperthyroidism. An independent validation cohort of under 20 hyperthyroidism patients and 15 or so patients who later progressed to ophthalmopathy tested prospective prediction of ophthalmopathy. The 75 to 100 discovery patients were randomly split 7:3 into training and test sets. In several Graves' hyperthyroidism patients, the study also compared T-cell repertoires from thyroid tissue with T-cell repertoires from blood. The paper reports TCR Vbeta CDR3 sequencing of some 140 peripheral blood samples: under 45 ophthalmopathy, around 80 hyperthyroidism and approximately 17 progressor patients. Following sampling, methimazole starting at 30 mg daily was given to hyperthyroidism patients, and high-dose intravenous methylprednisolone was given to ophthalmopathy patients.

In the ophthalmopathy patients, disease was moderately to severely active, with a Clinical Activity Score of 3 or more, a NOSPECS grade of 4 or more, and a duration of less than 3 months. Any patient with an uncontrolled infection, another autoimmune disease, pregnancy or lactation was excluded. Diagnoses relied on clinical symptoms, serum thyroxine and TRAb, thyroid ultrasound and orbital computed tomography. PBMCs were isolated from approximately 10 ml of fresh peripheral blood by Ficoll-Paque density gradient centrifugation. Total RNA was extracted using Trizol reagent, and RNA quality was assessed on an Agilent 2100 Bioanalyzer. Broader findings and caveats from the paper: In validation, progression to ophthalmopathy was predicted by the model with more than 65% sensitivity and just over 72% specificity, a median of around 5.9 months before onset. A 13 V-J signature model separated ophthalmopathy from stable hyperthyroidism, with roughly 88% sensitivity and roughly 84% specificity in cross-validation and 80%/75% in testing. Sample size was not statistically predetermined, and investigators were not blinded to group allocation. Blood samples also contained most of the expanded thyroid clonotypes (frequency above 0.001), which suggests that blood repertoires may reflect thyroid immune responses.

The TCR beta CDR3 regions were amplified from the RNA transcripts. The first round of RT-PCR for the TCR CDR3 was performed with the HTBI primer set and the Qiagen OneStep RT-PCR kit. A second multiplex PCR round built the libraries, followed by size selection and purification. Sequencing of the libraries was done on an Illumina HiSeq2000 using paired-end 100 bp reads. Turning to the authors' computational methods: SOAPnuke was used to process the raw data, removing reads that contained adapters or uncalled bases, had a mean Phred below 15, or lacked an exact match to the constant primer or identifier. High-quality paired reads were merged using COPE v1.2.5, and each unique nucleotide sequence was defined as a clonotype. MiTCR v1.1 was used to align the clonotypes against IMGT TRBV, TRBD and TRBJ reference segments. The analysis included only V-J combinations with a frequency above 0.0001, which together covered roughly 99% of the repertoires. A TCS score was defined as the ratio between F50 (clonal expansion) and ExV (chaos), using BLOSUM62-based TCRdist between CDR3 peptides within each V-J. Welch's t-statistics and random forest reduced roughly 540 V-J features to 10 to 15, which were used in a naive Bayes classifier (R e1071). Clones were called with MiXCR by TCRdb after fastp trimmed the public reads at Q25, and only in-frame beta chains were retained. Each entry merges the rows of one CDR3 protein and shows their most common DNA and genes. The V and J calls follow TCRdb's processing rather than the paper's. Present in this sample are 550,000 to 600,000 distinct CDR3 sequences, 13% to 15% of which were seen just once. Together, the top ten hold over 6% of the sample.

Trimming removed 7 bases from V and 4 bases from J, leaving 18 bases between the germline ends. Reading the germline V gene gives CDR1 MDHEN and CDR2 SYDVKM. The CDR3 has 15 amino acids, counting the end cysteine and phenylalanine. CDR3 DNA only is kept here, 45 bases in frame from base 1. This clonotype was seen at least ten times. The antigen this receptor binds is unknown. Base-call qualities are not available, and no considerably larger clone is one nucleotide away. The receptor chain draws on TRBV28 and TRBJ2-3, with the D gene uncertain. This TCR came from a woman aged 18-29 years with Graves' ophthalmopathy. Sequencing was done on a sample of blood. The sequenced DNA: TGTGCCAGCACGGACCGACCTAACCGGGCAGATACGCAGTATTTT. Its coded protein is CASTDRPNRADTQYF.